The subject of this entry is one T cell receptor (beta chain). The specificity of this receptor is unknown. No base quality values were provided; no much bigger clone lies one nucleotide off. These data belong to a study of blood T cell repertoires in COVID-19 (dated by TCRdb to 2019 to 2021). The study in broad terms: Collaborator samples came from the United States, Italy and Spain and covered acute and convalescent phases of COVID-19. The samples were drawn from two sources: the first 160 participants of the ongoing ImmuneRACE study, and over 950 subjects contributed by 6 global collaborators. Where available, HLA class I and class II types were taken from metadata supplied by the sample provider and were not determined by assay-based typing. The material from the prospective study consisted of cDNA or gDNA derived from T cells, B-cell-depleted T cells, or PBMCs. The dataset comprised deeply sampled blood TCRbeta repertoires from subjects exposed to, actively infected with, or recovered from COVID-19. The repertoires were released in a freely available public database meant as a resource for research on the immune response to SARS-CoV-2. A de-identified subject ID, COVID-19 status, age in years and sex were almost always included in the sample metadata.

At one collaborating source in Seattle, patients were enrolled during active infection and were followed longitudinally through the course of disease. Whole blood was collected in K2EDTA tubes by collaborating institutions according to the institutions' own protocols. Collaborator samples were shipped for TCRbeta analysis as frozen whole blood, isolated PBMCs, or DNA extracted from either sample type. The immunoSEQ Assay, a bias-controlled multiplex PCR, was used to amplify TCRbeta CDR3 regions from genomic DNA. The study's processing was this. The number of nucleated cells in each sample was estimated from the amplification of reference gene primers within the assay. Sequence reads were collapsed and filtered to measure the absolute abundance of every unique TCRbeta CDR3 rearrangement. For each sample, productive Simpson clonality was calculated by taking the square root of Simpson's diversity index across productive rearrangements. Sourced from immuneACCESS, this table was stored by TCRdb with only in-frame sequences that have V and J called. A share of the clones is absent; for the studies checked, an unresolved V gene accounts for under half, and the remainder has no known explanation. From that table come the V and J calls and clone size; the DNA was used to work out D and trimming. For this sample the table gives about 130,000 clones, of which about nine tenths were detected only once. About 10% of the sample comes from the top ten.

Including the terminal cysteine and phenylalanine, the CDR3 comprises 14 residues. Only CDR3 DNA is held: 42 bases, read in frame from base 1. In the germline V gene, CDR1 corresponds to MGHRA and CDR2 to YSYEKL. V sheds 1 base and J sheds 3 bases, leaving 10 bases between their ends. What the research found in general, with its limitations: How much clinical and demographic metadata was included differed by source and by participant, and the metadata was provided uncurated.

The chain is assembled from TRBV4-1 and TRBJ2-7; confidence is insufficient to name the D gene. The source is a woman in her seventies with COVID-19, enrolled during active disease. The sequenced material came from peripheral blood. The sequenced DNA: TGCGCCAGCAGCCAAGTTAGAAACAGCTACGAGCAGTACTTC. This is translated as CASSQVRNSYEQYF.